The entry below gives a single TCR beta chain sequence along with its context. Its antigen remains unknown. Germline V CDR1 and CDR2: SNHLY, FYNNEI. Trimming took 6 bases from V and 5 from J, leaving 19 bases between them. CDR3 length: 15 amino acids. These data are taken from a study of siplizumab effects on memory and regulatory T cells. General study findings and limits: Proliferating CD4+ or CD8+ clones, roughly 80-96% of them, lacked an assignable naive or memory phenotype.

Produced via immunoSEQ multiplex PCR; TCRdb's table is partial and in-frame only. The data show about 100,000 clones, about 95% seen once. The receptor was isolated from a human donor in good health. V and J are TRBV2 and TRBJ1-1; a possible D gene is TRBD1 (6 bases). Sequenced: non-Treg CD4+ T cells sorted from blood. The CDR3 protein is CASSFNRVPFTEAFF. For the CDR3, the DNA is TGTGCCAGCAGCTTTAACAGGGTGCCTTTTACTGAAGCTTTCTTT.